This TCR beta chain was sequenced in a study of T cells in Graves' hyperthyroidism and ophthalmopathy. Overall study: Blood from the periphery was taken at initial diagnosis, before any treatment.

Looked up from germline, CDR1 is SEHNR and CDR2 is FQNEAQ (reference sequence). This CDR3 contains 12 residues. V gave up 1 base and J gave up 9 bases, with 10 bases separating them. This clonotype turned up a few times. Its cognate antigen is unknown. The study, taken as a whole, reports: The majority of expanded thyroid clonotypes above 0.001 also appeared in blood.

Researchers amplified the TCR beta CDR3 regions from RNA transcripts. A first-round RT-PCR of the TCR CDR3 used the HTBI primer set. TCRdb ran MiXCR on the multiplex PCR reads and lists one entry per CDR3 protein. The table shows 620,000 or so distinct CDR3 sequences, with more than 12% occurring only once. The genes are TRBV7-9 and TRBJ2-7; D gene ambiguous. This receptor was identified in a woman aged 45-60 years with Graves' ophthalmopathy. The sample taken for sequencing was blood. CDR3 sequence: CASSLGAAVQYF. The CDR3 region has the DNA TGTGCCAGCAGCTTAGGGGCGGCCGTGCAGTACTTC.